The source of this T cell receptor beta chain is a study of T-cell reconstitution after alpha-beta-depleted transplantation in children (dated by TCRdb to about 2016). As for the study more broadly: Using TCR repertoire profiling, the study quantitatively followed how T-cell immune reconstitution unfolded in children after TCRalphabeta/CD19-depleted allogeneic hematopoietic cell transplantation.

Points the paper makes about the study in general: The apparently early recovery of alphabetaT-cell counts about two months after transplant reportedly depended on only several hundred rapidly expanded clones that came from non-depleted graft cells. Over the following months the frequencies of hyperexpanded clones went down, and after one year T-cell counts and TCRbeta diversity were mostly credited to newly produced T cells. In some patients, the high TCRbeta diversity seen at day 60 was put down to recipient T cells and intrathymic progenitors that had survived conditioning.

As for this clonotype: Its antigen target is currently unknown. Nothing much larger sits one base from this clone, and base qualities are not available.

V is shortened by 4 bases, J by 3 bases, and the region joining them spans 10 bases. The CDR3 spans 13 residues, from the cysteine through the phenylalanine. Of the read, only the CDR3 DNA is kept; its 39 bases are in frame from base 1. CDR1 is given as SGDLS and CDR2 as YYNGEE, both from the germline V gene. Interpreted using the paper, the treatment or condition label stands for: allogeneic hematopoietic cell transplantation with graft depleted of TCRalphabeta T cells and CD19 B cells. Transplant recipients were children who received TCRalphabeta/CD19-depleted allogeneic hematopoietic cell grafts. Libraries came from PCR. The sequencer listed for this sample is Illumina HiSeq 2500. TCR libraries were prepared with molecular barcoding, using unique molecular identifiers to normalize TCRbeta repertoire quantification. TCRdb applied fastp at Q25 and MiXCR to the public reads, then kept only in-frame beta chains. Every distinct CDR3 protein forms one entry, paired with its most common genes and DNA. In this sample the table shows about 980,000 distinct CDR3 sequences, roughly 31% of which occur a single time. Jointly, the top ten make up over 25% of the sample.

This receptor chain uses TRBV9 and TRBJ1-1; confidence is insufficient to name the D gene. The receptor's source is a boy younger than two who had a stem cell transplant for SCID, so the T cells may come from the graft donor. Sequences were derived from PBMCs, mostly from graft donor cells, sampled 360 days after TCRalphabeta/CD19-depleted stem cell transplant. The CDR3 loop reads CASSRTWDTEAFF. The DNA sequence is TGTGCCAGCAGCCGGACTTGGGACACTGAAGCTTTCTTT.